This T cell receptor (beta chain) was obtained from a study of shared clonotypes between healthy human individuals. Regarding the study as a whole: Sharing across four donors was highest in naive CD4 (around 5%) and lowest in memory CD8 (0.4%). Represented diversity (both genetic and exposure-history) was limited by the small number of donors.

This clone was seen only once. Its antigen is unidentified. Data came from immunoSEQ multiplex PCR; TCRdb stores just in-frame clones and leaves some out. The repertoire holds roughly 770,000 clones, with around 96% as singletons. CD45RO-negative, CCR7-selected cells formed the naive CD8 fraction, which excluded terminally differentiated effector memory CD45RA+ cells. This CDR3 is 15 amino acids long. V was pared by 3 bases and J by 7 bases, with 6 bases of the junction left unmatched. The germline gives CDR1 MNHEY, CDR2 SMNVEV (reference sequence). The sequence was obtained from a man in his thirties or forties in good health. V gene TRBV27 combines with J gene TRBJ2-1, with 10 bases matching TRBD2. The sample taken for sequencing was naive CD8+ T cells sorted from blood. The CDR3 here is CASSLLLAGLNEQFF. CDR3 sequence (DNA): TGTGCCAGCAGTTTGCTACTAGCGGGACTGAATGAGCAGTTCTTC.